This T cell receptor (beta chain) was sequenced during a study of glioma-infiltrating T cells. Using RNA template, CDR3s of TCR alpha and beta were amplified with iRepertoire arm-PCR. One-step reverse transcription and amplification started from roughly 100-400 ng of tissue mRNA or PBMC total RNA. TCRdb reprocessed the multiplex PCR reads via MiXCR and lists one record per CDR3 protein. The sample carries 100,000 to 150,000 distinct CDR3 sequences, under 30% recorded once. Study-level findings and limits: Only very few CDR3 sequences appeared in both tissue and blood. Tissue-blood divergence was below expectation in non-neoplastic patients, above in gliomas.

Germline V gene sequence: CDR1 LGHDT, CDR2 YNNKEL (reference sequence). This CDR3 comprises 13 residues. The V end was cut by 5 bases, the J end by 1 base, with 8 bases between. This clonotype was observed many times. Its specificity is not known. The material sequenced was glioma tissue, nonneoplastic brain tissue, or PBMCs (not recorded which). The receptor was isolated from a human donor with low-grade glioma or glioblastoma, undergoing nonglioma brain surgery, or in good health (not recorded which). The chain employs TRBV3-1 and TRBJ1-1; the D gene is possibly TRBD1 (6 bases). CDR3 sequence (DNA): TGTGCCAGCAGCAGGACAGAGAACACTGAAGCTTTCTTT. This sequence encodes CASSRTENTEAFF.